This entry features one TCR beta chain sequence. Its antigen is still unknown. No much larger clone is present one base from it, and per-base qualities are unavailable. This specimen belongs to a study of T cell responses to AZD1222 COVID-19 vaccine (dated by TCRdb to the early 2020s). For the study in its entirety: AZD1222 recipients whose second dose came at about 4 weeks and those whose second dose came at about 12 weeks were combined into one group, since spike-specific TCR depth and breadth did not differ between the two schedules. A total of around 240 trial participants underwent TCR sequencing, of whom some 210 received two doses of AZD1222 and 26 received two doses of the MenACWY control vaccine. Trial participants were enrolled by age into subgroups of 18-55, 56-69 and 70-plus years, and about 150, 27 and 61 TCR-sequenced participants, respectively, were included in these subgroups.

The CDR3 regions of human TCRbeta chains were analyzed by immunosequencing. The paper's processing steps were these. TCRs in the repertoires were matched against a reference library of SARS-CoV-2-specific TCRs that had been generated with the MIRA antigen-specificity platform. Breadth meant the fraction of unique TCRs that were SARS-CoV-2-associated, whereas depth meant the fraction of total T cells that were SARS-CoV-2-associated. Each spike-specific TCR was assigned to its reactive spike region and to a CD4 or CD8 class using the MIRA data. Log10-transformed breadth and depth values were compared by one-way ANOVA with Sidak's multiple comparisons tests. TCRdb's version of the immuneACCESS table is confined to in-frame rearrangements and falls short of the full clone set. An unresolved V gene accounts for under half of the shortfall where checked; the remainder is of unknown origin. D and trimming come from the DNA, and the V and J calls and clone size come from that table. The sample records around 130,000 clones, more than 85% of which are singletons. The top ten constitute 0.85% to 0.95% of the sample.

The sample's time point, from its label and the paper: baseline before first vaccination. Vaccinee samples came from UK trials COV001 and COV002, including a single-blind randomized controlled phase 2/3 trial of AZD1222 (ChAdOx1 nCoV-19) in healthy adults. For TCRbeta chain sequencing, PBMC samples were collected from trial participants at day 0 and at day 28 after the second dose. General findings and caveats noted by the study authors: Reportedly, close to half of the unique spike-specific TCRs recognized epitopes lying outside the regions that are mutated in the B.1.351 and B.1.1.7 variants. Only five to seven AZD1222 recipients were SARS-CoV-2 seropositive at baseline, limiting conclusions about previously exposed vaccinees. Participants were mostly white British and included more females than males, and it was suggested by the authors that clonal diversity may have been underestimated. The 56-69-year group was small, and its depth increase did not reach significance, likely because of low power. Vaccine-associated CD4 TCRs spanned the whole spike protein, with dominant responses in regions 160-218 and 743-854. Because no day 14 peak-response samples were available, the repertoires could be characterized only after the peak T cell response. A significant rise in spike-specific TCR breadth and depth was observed after two AZD1222 doses relative to day 0 and relative to MenACWY recipients.

V loses 3 bases at its end and J loses 9 bases; junction bases beyond the gene matches: 10. The germline V gene supplies CDR1 MNHNS and CDR2 SASEGT. The CDR3 contains 14 residues, cysteine and phenylalanine counted. Only CDR3 DNA is held: 42 bases, read in frame from base 1. The receptor comes from an adult in good health. The chain is encoded by TRBV6-1 joined to TRBJ2-7; the central 8 bases match TRBD2. This specimen consisted of peripheral blood, obtained on day 0 of AZD1222 vaccination. The DNA sequence is as follows: TGTGCCAGCAGTGAGTCGGGGGGGCGCGTAGGGCAGTACTTC. This is translated as CASSESGGRVGQYF.